The source of this T cell receptor (beta chain) is a study of radiotherapy plus CTLA-4 blockade in lung cancer. Turning to the study itself: 15% to 20% of enrolled patients responded objectively, and 25% to 40% had disease control. Study-wide results and caveats: Clones of tumor-derived TCRs expanded in blood after radiotherapy plus ipilimumab.

In the case of this clone: Its specificity is unknown. This specimen includes other DNA sequences encoding the same CDR3.

Assay used: immunoSEQ multiplex PCR; TCRdb lists only in-frame clones, some missing. The repertoire has tens of thousands of clones, approximately 86% of them found once; the top ten carry about 1%. Alongside CTLA-4 blockade with ipilimumab, patients with chemo-refractory metastatic non-small-cell lung cancer received focal radiation. Trimming stripped 3 bases from V and 4 bases from J, with 11 bases between. Germline-derived CDR1 and CDR2 are GTSNPN and SVGIG (reference sequence). The CDR3 extends over 13 amino acids. The receptor was derived from a human donor with non-small cell lung cancer who had stable disease on radiotherapy plus ipilimumab. This specimen was peripheral blood, taken from a patient treated with radiotherapy plus ipilimumab. The chain combines TRBV30 with TRBJ2-3; D not certain. The DNA for the CDR3 is TGTGCCTGGAGCCAGCGTCGCGCAGATACGCAGTATTTT. This encodes CAWSQRRADTQYF.